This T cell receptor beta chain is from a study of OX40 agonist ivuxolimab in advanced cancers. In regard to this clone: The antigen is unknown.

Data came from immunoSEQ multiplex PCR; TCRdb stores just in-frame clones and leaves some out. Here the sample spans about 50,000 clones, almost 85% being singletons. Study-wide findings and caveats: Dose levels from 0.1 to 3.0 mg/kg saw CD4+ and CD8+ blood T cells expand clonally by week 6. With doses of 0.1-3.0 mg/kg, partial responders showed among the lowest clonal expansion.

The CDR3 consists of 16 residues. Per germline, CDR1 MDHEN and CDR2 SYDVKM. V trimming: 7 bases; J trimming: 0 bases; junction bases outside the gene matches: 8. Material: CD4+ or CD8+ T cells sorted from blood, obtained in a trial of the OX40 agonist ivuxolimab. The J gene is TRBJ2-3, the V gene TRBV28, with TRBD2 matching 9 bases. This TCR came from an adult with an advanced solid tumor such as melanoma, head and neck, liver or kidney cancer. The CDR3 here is CASNEREASSTDTQYF. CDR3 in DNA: TGTGCCAGCAATGAGCGGGAGGCATCTAGCACAGATACGCAGTATTTT.